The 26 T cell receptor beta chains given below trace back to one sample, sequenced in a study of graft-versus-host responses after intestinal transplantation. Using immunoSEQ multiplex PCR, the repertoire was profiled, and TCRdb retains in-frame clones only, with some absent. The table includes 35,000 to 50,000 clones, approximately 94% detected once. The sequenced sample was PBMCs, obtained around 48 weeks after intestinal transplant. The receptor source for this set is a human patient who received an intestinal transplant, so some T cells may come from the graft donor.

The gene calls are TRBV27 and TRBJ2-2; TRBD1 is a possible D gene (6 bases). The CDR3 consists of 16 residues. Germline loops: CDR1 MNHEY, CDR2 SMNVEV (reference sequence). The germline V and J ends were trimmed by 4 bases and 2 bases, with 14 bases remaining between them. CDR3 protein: CASSSRGGINTGELFF. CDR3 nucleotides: TGTGCCAGCAGTTCGCGAGGGGGAATTAACACCGGGGAGCTGTTTTTT.

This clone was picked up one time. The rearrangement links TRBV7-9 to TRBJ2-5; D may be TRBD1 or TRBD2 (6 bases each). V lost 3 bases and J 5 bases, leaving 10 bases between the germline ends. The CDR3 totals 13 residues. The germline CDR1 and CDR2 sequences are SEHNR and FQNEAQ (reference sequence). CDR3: CASSLRGEETQYF. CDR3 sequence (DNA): TGTGCCAGCAGCTTGAGGGGGGAGGAGACCCAGTACTTC.

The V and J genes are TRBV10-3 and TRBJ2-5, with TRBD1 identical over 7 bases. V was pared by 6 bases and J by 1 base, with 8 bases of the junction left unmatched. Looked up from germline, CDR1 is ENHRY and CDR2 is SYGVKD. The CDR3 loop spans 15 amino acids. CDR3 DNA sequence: TGTGCCATCAGCCTGGGACAGAACCCCCAAGAGACCCAGTACTTC. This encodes CAISLGQNPQETQYF.

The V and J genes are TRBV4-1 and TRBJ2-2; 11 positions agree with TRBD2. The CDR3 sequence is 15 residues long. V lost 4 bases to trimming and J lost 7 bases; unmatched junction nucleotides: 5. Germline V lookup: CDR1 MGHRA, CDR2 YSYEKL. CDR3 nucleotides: TGCGCCAGCAGCCGATCCGGACTAGCGGGCGGGGAGCTGTTTTTT. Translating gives CASSRSGLAGGELFF.

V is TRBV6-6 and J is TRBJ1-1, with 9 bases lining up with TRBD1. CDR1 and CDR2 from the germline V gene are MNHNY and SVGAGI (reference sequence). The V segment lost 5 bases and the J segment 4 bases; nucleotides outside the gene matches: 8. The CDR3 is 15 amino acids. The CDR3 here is CASSQTGGGGTEAFF. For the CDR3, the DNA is TGTGCCAGCAGTCAGACAGGGGGTGGAGGCACTGAAGCTTTCTTT.

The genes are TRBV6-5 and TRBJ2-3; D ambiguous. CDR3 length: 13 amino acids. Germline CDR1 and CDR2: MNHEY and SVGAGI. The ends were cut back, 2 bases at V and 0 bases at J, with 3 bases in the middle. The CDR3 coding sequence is TGTGCCAGCAGTTACACGAGCACAGATACGCAGTATTTT. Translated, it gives CASSYTSTDTQYF.

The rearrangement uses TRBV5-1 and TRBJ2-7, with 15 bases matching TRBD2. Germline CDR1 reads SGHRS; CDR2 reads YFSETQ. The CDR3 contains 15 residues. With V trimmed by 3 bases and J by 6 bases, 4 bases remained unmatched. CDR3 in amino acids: CASSWGLAGGGEQYF. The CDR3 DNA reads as TGCGCCAGCAGCTGGGGACTAGCGGGAGGTGGCGAGCAGTACTTC.

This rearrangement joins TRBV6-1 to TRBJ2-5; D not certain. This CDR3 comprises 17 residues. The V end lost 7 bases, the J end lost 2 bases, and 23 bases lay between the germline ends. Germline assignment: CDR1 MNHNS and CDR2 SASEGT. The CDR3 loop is CASTDEPLPTPQETQYF. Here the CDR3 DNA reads TGTGCCAGCACTGACGAGCCTCTTCCGACTCCACAAGAGACCCAGTACTTC.

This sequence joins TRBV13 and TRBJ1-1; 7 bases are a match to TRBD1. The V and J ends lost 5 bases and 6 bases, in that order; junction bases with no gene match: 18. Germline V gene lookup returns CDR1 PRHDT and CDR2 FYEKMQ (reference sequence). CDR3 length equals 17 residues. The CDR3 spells CASSPPAGQVISAEAFF. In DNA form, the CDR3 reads TGTGCCAGCAGCCCCCCAGCCGGACAGGTTATCTCCGCTGAAGCTTTCTTT.

Written as DNA, the CDR3 is TGTGCCAGTAGCCTCTCTGGGACTAGCGGGAGGGCCCGCTCCTACAATGAGCAGTTCTTC. This translates into CASSLSGTSGRARSYNEQFF. The V call is TRBV19, the J call TRBJ2-1, with TRBD2 identical over 16 bases. CDR3 length equals 20 residues. V was pared by 6 bases and J by 0 bases, with 11 bases of the junction left unmatched. CDR1 is LNHDA and CDR2 is SQIVND in the germline V gene (reference sequence).

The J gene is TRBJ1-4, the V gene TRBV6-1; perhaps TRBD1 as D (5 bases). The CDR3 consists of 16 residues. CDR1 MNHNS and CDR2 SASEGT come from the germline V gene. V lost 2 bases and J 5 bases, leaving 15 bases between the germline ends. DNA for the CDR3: TGTGCCAGCAGTGAAAATTTTTGGGGCGGCAATGAAAAACTGTTTTTT. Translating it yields CASSENFWGGNEKLFF.

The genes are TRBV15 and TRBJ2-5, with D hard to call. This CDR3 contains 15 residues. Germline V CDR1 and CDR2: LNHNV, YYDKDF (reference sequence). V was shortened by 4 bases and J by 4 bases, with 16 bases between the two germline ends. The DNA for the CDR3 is TGTGCCACCAGCACGAAACGACTCCTCGTAGAGACCCAGTACTTC. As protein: CATSTKRLLVETQYF.

CDR3 sequence: CASSAGPRATGYTF. The CDR3, as DNA: TGCGCCAGCAGCGCGGGACCGCGGGCCACCGGCTACACCTTC. The genes are TRBV5-1 and TRBJ1-2, with D possibly TRBD1 on 5 matching bases. There are 14 residues in the CDR3. V lost 4 bases to trimming and J lost 8 bases, with 18 bases between them. The V gene's germline CDR1 is SGHRS and CDR2 YFSETQ.

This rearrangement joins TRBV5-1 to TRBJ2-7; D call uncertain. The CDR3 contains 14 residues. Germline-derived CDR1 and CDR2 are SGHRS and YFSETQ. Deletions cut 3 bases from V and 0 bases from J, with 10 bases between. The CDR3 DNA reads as TGCGCCAGCAGCTCTTCAATGGGCTCCTACGAGCAGTACTTC. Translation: CASSSSMGSYEQYF.

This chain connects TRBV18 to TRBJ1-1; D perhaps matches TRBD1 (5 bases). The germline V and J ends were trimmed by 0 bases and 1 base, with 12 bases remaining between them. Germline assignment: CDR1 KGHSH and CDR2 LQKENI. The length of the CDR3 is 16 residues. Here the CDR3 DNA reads TGTGCCAGCTCACCACCTCGAGGGGTTAAGAACACTGAAGCTTTCTTT. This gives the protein CASSPPRGVKNTEAFF.

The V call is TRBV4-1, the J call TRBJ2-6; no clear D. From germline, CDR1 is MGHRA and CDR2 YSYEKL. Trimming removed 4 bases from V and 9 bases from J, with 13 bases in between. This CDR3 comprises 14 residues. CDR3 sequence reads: CASSRPAVNNVLTF. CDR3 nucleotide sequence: TGCGCCAGCAGCCGACCTGCCGTGAACAACGTCCTGACTTTC.

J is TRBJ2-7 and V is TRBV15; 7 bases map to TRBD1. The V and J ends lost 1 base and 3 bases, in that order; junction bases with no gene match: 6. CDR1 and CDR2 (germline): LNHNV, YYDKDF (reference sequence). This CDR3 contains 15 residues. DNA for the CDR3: TGTGCCACCAGCAGAGGGACAGGAACGGGCTACGAGCAGTACTTC. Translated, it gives CATSRGTGTGYEQYF.

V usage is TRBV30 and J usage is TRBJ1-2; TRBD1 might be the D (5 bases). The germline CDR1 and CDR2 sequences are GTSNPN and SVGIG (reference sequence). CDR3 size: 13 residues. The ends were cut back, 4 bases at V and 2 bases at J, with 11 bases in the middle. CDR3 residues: CAWTLTANYGYTF. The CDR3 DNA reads TGTGCCTGGACCTTGACAGCGAACTATGGCTACACCTTC.

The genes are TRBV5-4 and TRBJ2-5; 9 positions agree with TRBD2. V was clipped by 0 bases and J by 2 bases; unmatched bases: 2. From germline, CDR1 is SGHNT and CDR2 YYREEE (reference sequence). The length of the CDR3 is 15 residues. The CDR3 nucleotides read TGTGCCAGCAGCTTGGGTCTAGCGGGACAAGAGACCCAGTACTTC. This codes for CASSLGLAGQETQYF.

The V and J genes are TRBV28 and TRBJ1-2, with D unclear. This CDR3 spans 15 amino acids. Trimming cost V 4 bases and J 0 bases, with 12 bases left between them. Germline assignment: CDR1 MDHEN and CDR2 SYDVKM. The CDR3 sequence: CASSSRAGPNYGYTF. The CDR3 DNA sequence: TGTGCCAGCAGTTCCCGCGCCGGGCCTAACTATGGCTACACCTTC.

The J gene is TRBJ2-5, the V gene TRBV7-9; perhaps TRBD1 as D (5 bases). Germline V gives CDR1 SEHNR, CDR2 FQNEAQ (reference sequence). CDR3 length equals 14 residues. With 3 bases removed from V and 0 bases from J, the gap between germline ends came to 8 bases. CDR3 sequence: CASSLTANQETQYF. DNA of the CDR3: TGTGCCAGCAGCTTGACAGCGAACCAAGAGACCCAGTACTTC.

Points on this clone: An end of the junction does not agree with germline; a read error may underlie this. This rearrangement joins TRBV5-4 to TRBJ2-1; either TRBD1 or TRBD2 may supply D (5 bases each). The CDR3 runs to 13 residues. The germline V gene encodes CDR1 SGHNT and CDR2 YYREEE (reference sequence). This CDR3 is CANSFRGPNEQFF. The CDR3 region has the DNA TGTGCCAACAGCTTCCGGGGCCCAAATGAGCAGTTCTTC.

CDR3 in DNA: TGTGCCAGCAGCGTAGCTGGGGGCCCACAAAACATTCAGTACTTC. This codes for CASSVAGGPQNIQYF. The chain links TRBV9 to TRBJ2-4, with D perhaps matching TRBD1 (6 bases). The CDR3 consists of 15 residues. Trimming left V 0 bases short and J 5 bases short, with 12 bases between. Germline V gene data show CDR1 as SGDLS and CDR2 as YYNGEE.

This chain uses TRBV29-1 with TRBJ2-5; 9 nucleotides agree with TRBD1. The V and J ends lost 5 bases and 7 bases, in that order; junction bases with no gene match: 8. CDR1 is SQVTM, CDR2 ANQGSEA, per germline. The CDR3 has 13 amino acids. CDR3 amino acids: CSVRGQGGGTQYF. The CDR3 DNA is TGCAGCGTTCGGGGACAGGGCGGGGGGACCCAGTACTTC.

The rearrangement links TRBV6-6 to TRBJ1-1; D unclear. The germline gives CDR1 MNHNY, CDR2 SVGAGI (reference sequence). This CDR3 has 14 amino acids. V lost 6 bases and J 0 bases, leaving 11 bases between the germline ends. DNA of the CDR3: TGTGCCAGCAGGAAACAAGGCATGAACACTGAAGCTTTCTTT. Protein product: CASRKQGMNTEAFF.

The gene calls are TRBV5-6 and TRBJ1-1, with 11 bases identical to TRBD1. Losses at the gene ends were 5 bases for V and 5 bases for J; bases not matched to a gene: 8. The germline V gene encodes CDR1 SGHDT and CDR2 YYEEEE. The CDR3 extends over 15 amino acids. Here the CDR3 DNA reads TGTGCCAGCAGGTACGGGACAGGGGGTGGGACTGAAGCTTTCTTT. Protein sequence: CASRYGTGGGTEAFF.